One sample yielded the 9 T cell receptor beta chains listed below, sequenced in a study of blood T cell repertoires in COVID-19. The assay was immunoSEQ multiplex PCR, and TCRdb's table has in-frame clones only and misses some. Altogether fewer than 50,000 clones are present, approximately 80% being singletons, with the ten largest covering about 20%. Sequencing was done on a sample of peripheral blood. These receptors came from a man between 65 and 85 years old with acute or convalescent COVID-19.

V is TRBV25-1 and J is TRBJ2-5; maybe TRBD1 (6 bases). Germline loops: CDR1 MGHDK, CDR2 SYGVNS. This CDR3 region has 11 residues. Trimming took off 6 bases at V and 4 bases at J, with 6 bases between the two ends. The CDR3 nucleotides read TGTGCCAGCAGACAGGGAGAGACCCAGTACTTC. Protein: CASRQGETQYF.

This clone has just one count. V and J are TRBV11-3 and TRBJ1-1, with a tentative D call TRBD1 (5 bases). Germline CDR1 SGHNT, CDR2 YENEEA. The germline V and J ends were trimmed by 5 bases and 2 bases, with 9 bases remaining between them. The CDR3 is 13 residues long. CDR3 sequence (DNA): TGTGCCAGCAGCGAAGACAGCAACACTGAAGCTTTCTTT. This codes for CASSEDSNTEAFF. The full variable domain, its missing parts supplied by reference TRBV11-3 and TRBJ1-1, is EAGVVQSPRYKIIEKKQPVAFWCNPISGHNTLYWYLQNLGQGPELLIRYENEEAVDDSQLPKDRFSAERLKGVDSTLKIQPAELGDSAVYLCASSEDSNTEAFFGQGTRLTVV.

CDR3 sequence (DNA): TGCGCCAGCAGCCAAGACAGGGCTGTCTATGGCTACACCTTC. This translates into CASSQDRAVYGYTF. This chain connects TRBV4-3 to TRBJ1-2; D possibly corresponds to TRBD1 (5 bases). The CDR3 has 14 amino acids. Trimming took 0 bases from V and 4 from J, leaving 9 bases between them. Germline V gives CDR1 LGHNA, CDR2 YSLEER.

The J gene is TRBJ2-7, the V gene TRBV7-2; maybe TRBD2 (7 bases). With 6 bases removed from V and 0 bases from J, the gap between germline ends came to 12 bases. Looked up from germline, CDR1 is SGHTA and CDR2 is FQGNSA. CDR3 length: 14 amino acids. Here the CDR3 reads CASRGGGSSYEQYF. CDR3 coding DNA: TGTGCCAGCAGGGGGGGCGGGAGCTCCTACGAGCAGTACTTC.

This chain links TRBV2 with TRBJ1-2, with D possibly TRBD1 on 5 matching bases. The CDR3 extends over 13 amino acids. CDR1 and CDR2 from the germline V gene are SNHLY and FYNNEI. The V end lost 5 bases, the J end lost 8 bases, and 15 bases lay between the germline ends. CDR3 protein: CASSQTETSGYTF. The CDR3 DNA follows: TGTGCCAGCAGTCAGACAGAAACTTCGGGCTACACCTTC.

V and J are TRBV6-5 and TRBJ1-5, with D perhaps matching TRBD1 (5 bases). The germline V gene has CDR1 MNHEY and CDR2 SVGAGI. Trimming removed 0 bases at V and 2 bases at J, with 8 bases between. This CDR3 comprises 15 residues. The chain's CDR3 is CASSYSWGGNQPQHF. The CDR3 DNA reads as TGTGCCAGCAGTTACTCCTGGGGGGGCAATCAGCCCCAGCATTTT.

This sequence joins TRBV7-9 and TRBJ1-4, with D perhaps TRBD1 (6 bases). Germline CDR1 reads SEHNR; CDR2 reads FQNEAQ (reference sequence). Trimming took 8 bases from V and 5 from J, leaving 15 bases between them. CDR3 length: 14 residues. As DNA, the CDR3 is TGTGCCAGCGGGTCCAGGGGCCCCAATGAAAAACTGTTTTTT. Translating gives CASGSRGPNEKLFF.

The V call is TRBV5-6, the J call TRBJ2-1, with TRBD1 identical over 7 bases. The CDR3 is 15 residues long. Germline lookup yields CDR1 SGHDT and CDR2 YYEEEE. J gave up 10 bases and V 2 bases, and 12 bases lay outside the gene matches. This CDR3 is CASSLVRGRASEQFF. DNA for the CDR3: TGTGCCAGCAGCTTAGTCAGGGGGAGAGCGAGCGAGCAGTTCTTC.

J is TRBJ2-3 and V is TRBV2, with D possibly matching TRBD2 (6 bases). The CDR3 is made up of 15 amino acids. Germline CDR1 and CDR2: SNHLY and FYNNEI. V lost 2 bases, J lost 5 bases, and 14 bases lay in between. Here the CDR3 reads CASSETSQEGDTQYF. The CDR3 coding sequence is TGTGCCAGCAGTGAAACTAGCCAAGAGGGAGATACGCAGTATTTT. The whole variable domain, remainder taken from reference TRBV2 and TRBJ2-3, is EPEVTQTPSHQVTQMGQEVILRCVPISNHLYFYWYRQILGQKVEFLVSFYNNEISEKSEIFDDQFSVERPDGSNFTLKIRSTKLEDSAMYFCASSETSQEGDTQYFGPGTRLTVL.